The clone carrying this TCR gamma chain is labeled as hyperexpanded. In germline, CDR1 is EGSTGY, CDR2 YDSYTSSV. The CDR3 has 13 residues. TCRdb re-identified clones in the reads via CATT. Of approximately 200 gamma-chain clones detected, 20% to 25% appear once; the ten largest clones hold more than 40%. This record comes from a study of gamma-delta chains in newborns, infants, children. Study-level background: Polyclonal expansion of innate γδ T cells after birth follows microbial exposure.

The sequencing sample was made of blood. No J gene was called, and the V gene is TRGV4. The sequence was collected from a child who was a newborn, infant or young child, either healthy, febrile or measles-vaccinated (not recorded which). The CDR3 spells CATWDGAYYKKLF. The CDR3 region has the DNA TGTGCCACCTGGGATGGGGCTTATTATAAGAAGCTCTTT.